This T cell receptor (beta chain) was captured by sequencing in a study of T cells expressing NK-cell markers. The wider study: One of the eight sequenced donors was seronegative, whereas the other seven were HCMV-seropositive.

UMI-tagged 5'RACE template switching yielded the TCR beta cDNA. For each CDR3 protein, TCRdb gives one entry from its re-call of the 5' RACE reads, without DNA. This listing includes 350,000 to 400,000 distinct CDR3 sequences. The germline CDR1 and CDR2 sequences are SGHKS and YYEKEE (reference sequence). The CDR3 is made up of 17 amino acids. The source is a woman aged 45-59 years in good health. The genes are TRBV5-5 and TRBJ2-1; no DNA is available, so the TRBD1 call from TCRdb remains unchecked. Sequences were obtained from blood T cells: a sorted CD56 or NKG2C T cell subset, CD4+ or CD8+ T cells, or bulk PBMC T cells (not recorded which). CDR3 sequence reads: CASSPTKGTVSYNEQFF.